The TCR beta chain described here comes from a study of cytomegalovirus exposure and HLA in healthy donors. As for the study in general: Among the roughly 370 genotyped donors, over 70% were placed in the Caucasian-associated ancestry cluster. Study findings and constraints: It has been reported that TCR beta sequences accurately predicted the HLA-A and HLA-B alleles of most subjects. In a later analysis, the majority of CMV-associated beta chains seemingly showed HLA restriction.

Sampled while nominally healthy, donors likely had unrecorded immune exposures. In its sample, this clone was seen once. Its target is unknown. Primers included in the PCR were 60 Vbeta and 13 Jbeta primers. Sequenced by immunoSEQ multiplex PCR; TCRdb stores in-frame clones only, minus some. The sample has about 170,000 clones, around 80% seen once; the top ten hold 1%. Germline CDR1 and CDR2: SGHRS and YFSETQ. The V and J ends lost 2 bases and 0 bases respectively, with 3 bases between them. There are 13 residues in the CDR3. The clonotype was recovered from a woman aged 50 to 65 in good health and CMV-seropositive. Source material: PBMCs. The J gene is TRBJ1-3, the V gene TRBV5-1; D gene uncertain. Here the CDR3 DNA reads TGCGCCAGCAGCTTTAGCTCTGGAAACACCATATATTTT. Protein sequence: CASSFSSGNTIYF.